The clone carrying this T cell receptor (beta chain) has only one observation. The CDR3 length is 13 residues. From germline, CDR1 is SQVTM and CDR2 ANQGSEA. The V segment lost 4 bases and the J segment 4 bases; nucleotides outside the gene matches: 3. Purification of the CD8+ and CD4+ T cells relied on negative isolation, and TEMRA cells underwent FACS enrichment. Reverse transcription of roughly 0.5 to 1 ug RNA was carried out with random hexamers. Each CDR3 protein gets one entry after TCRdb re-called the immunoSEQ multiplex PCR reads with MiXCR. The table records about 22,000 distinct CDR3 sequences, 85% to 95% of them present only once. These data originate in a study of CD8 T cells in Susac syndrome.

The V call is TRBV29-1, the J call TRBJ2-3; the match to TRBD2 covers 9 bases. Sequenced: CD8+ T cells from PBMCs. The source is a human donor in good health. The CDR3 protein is CSVASGGSDTQYF. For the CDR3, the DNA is TGCAGCGTTGCCAGCGGGGGGTCAGATACGCAGTATTTT.